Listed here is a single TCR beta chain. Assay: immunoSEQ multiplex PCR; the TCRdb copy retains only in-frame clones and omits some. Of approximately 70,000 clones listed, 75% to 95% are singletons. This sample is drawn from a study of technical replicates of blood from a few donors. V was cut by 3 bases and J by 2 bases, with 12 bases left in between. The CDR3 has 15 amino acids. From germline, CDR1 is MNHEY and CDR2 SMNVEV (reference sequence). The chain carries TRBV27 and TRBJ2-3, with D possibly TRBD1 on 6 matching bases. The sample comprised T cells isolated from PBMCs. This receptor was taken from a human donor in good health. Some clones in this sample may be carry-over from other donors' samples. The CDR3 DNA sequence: TGTGCCAGCAGTTTCCAGGGGAGATTCACAGATACGCAGTATTTT. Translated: CASSFQGRFTDTQYF.